Each of the 17 T cell receptor beta chains below was sequenced from the same sample in a study of identical twins. TCRdb independently ran MiXCR on the 5' RACE reads; one entry per CDR3 protein. The table has fewer than 350,000 distinct CDR3 sequences, about 8% seen once; the top ten hold less than 2.5%. The data also belong to a second study, concerning yellow fever vaccine responses in identical twins.

Sequenced: memory (CD45RO+) T cells sorted from blood. All receptors derive from a young woman in good health.

Only a few counts were recorded for this clonotype. The rearrangement links TRBV11-2 to TRBJ2-3; 12 nucleotides line up with TRBD2. The germline gives CDR1 SGHAT, CDR2 FQNNGV. The CDR3 contains 16 residues. V shed 5 bases and J 1 base; nucleotides not matched to a gene: 4. In DNA, the CDR3 is TGTGCCAGCAGCAAACTAGCGGGGGGCGGCACAGATACGCAGTATTTT. It is translated as CASSKLAGGGTDTQYF.

The V call is TRBV11-2, the J call TRBJ2-1; 9 nucleotides agree with TRBD2. Germline assignment: CDR1 SGHAT and CDR2 FQNNGV. After removal of 0 bases from V and 5 bases from J, the junction contained 8 bases not matched to a gene. The CDR3 sequence is 17 residues long. This CDR3 reads CASSLDLAGGLDNEQFF. In DNA form, the CDR3 reads TGTGCCAGCAGCTTAGATTTGGCGGGGGGGCTCGACAATGAGCAGTTCTTC.

The sample holds a few counts of this clonotype. This sequence joins TRBV29-1 and TRBJ2-5; 12 bases match TRBD2. The trim removed 6 bases at V and 1 base at J, leaving 6 bases unmatched. This CDR3 comprises 15 residues. Looked up from germline, CDR1 is SQVTM and CDR2 is ANQGSEA. CDR3 in DNA: TGCAGCGTAGGGACTAGCGGGCTCCTCCAAGAGACCCAGTACTTC. Encoded protein: CSVGTSGLLQETQYF.

This clonotype was seen ten or more times. This chain connects TRBV5-1 to TRBJ2-3; TRBD2 matches at 7 bases. Germline assignment: CDR1 SGHRS and CDR2 YFSETQ. The CDR3 covers 15 residues. V shed 7 bases, J shed 0 bases, and the junction held 8 bases outside the gene matches. This chain's CDR3 is CASYSSGFSTDTQYF. Here the CDR3 DNA reads TGCGCCAGCTACTCTAGCGGATTTAGCACAGATACGCAGTATTTT.

This clonotype has only a few counts. This chain joins TRBV9 and TRBJ2-1; TRBD2 matches at 8 bases. Germline V gene lookup returns CDR1 SGDLS and CDR2 YYNGEE. The CDR3 runs to 21 residues. V dropped 0 bases and J dropped 0; count of bases not matched to a gene: 17. CDR3 nucleotides: TGTGCCAGCAGCGTAGATGAGGGGGTAGCGGGACGAAAGGGCTCCTACAATGAGCAGTTCTTC. Protein product: CASSVDEGVAGRKGSYNEQFF.

This clonotype came up a few times. The rearrangement links TRBV20-1 to TRBJ2-7; D gene ambiguous. This CDR3 is 11 amino acids long. Germline CDR1 DFQATT, CDR2 SNEGSKA (reference sequence). Trimming removed 5 bases at V and 4 bases at J, with 9 bases between. CDR3 amino acids: CSAYLLYEQYF. CDR3 DNA sequence: TGCAGTGCTTACCTTTTGTACGAGCAGTACTTC.

This rearrangement joins TRBV5-1 to TRBJ1-4; the D is unclear. The CDR3 loop spans 14 amino acids. V lost 0 bases and J lost 6, with 9 bases in between. The germline gives CDR1 SGHRS, CDR2 YFSETQ. CDR3 sequence reads: CASSLGHMDEKLFF. Written as DNA, the CDR3 is TGCGCCAGCAGCTTGGGACACATGGATGAAAAACTGTTTTTT. Drawing the rest from reference TRBV5-1 and TRBJ1-4, the complete variable domain is KAGVTQTPRYLIKTRGQQVTLSCSPISGHRSVSWYQQTPGQGLQFLFEYFSETQRNKGNFPGRFSGRQFSNSRSEMNVSTLELGDSALYLCASSLGHMDEKLFFGSGTQLSVL.

This clonotype was counted between two and nine times. This chain links TRBV7-9 with TRBJ2-7; D gene ambiguous. The CDR3 is 13 residues long. Looked up from germline, CDR1 is SEHNR and CDR2 is FQNEAQ (reference sequence). The germline V and J ends were trimmed by 2 bases and 3 bases, with 8 bases remaining between them. The CDR3 DNA is TGTGCCAGCAGCTTACGGGCAAACTACGAGCAGTACTTC. This gives the protein CASSLRANYEQYF.

This rearrangement joins TRBV28 to TRBJ1-6; TRBD1 agrees at 7 bases. CDR3 length equals 15 residues. CDR1 is MDHEN and CDR2 is SYDVKM in the germline V gene. The trim removed 5 bases at V and 7 bases at J, leaving 8 bases unmatched. The CDR3 nucleotides read TGTGCCAGCAGTGGCGGGACAGAGAGCAATTCACCCCTCCACTTT. It yields the protein CASSGGTESNSPLHF.

The rearrangement uses TRBV6-4 and TRBJ2-2; 12 bases line up with TRBD2. There are 16 residues in the CDR3. Losses at the gene ends were 4 bases for V and 1 base for J; bases not matched to a gene: 1. Per the germline V gene, CDR1 is MRHNA and CDR2 is SNTAGT. The CDR3 DNA reads as TGTGCCAGCAGTGCGGGACTAGCGGGGAACACCGGGGAGCTGTTTTTT. As protein: CASSAGLAGNTGELFF.

In this sample, this clonotype turned up a few times. This chain uses TRBV28 with TRBJ2-1; possibly TRBD1 or TRBD2 for D (6 bases each). The CDR3 totals 16 residues. CDR1 and CDR2 (germline): MDHEN, SYDVKM. Between the trimmed V and J ends, which lost 3 bases and 1 base, there was a span of 13 bases. The CDR3 reads CASSFNRRGSYNEQFF. CDR3 sequence (DNA): TGTGCCAGCAGTTTTAACAGGAGGGGGTCCTACAATGAGCAGTTCTTC.

The chain has TRBV19 and TRBJ2-7, with D maybe TRBD1 (6 bases). The V gene lost 5 bases and the J gene lost 3 bases, with 11 bases spanning the gap. CDR1 LNHDA and CDR2 SQIVND come from the germline V gene (reference sequence). The CDR3 loop spans 13 amino acids. CDR3 in DNA: TGTGCCAGTAGTTACAGGGTATTCTACGAGCAGTACTTC. It specifies CASSYRVFYEQYF. The complete variable domain, with remaining parts taken from reference TRBV19 and TRBJ2-7, reads DGGITQSPKYLFRKEGQNVTLSCEQNLNHDAMYWYRQDPGQGLRLIYYSQIVNDFQKGDIAEGYSVSREKKESFPLTVTSAQKNPTAFYLCASSYRVFYEQYFGPGTRLTVT.

This clonotype showed up many times. The chain recombines TRBV3-1 with TRBJ1-5; 9 bases line up with TRBD1. The CDR3 sequence is 17 residues long. V was pared by 3 bases and J by 7 bases, with 13 bases of the junction left unmatched. CDR1 and CDR2 from the germline V gene are LGHDT and YNNKEL (reference sequence). The CDR3 nucleotides read TGTGCCAGCAGCCAGGATGGGACAGGGAGGCTCCGGCAGCCCCAGCATTTT. Translation: CASSQDGTGRLRQPQHF. The full variable domain, its missing parts supplied by reference TRBV3-1 and TRBJ1-5, is DTAVSQTPKYLVTQMGNDKSIKCEQNLGHDTMYWYKQDSKKFLKIMFSYNNKELIINETVPNRFSPKSPDKAHLNLHINSLELGDSAVYFCASSQDGTGRLRQPQHFGDGTRLSIL.

This clonotype was counted only a few times. The chain employs TRBV19 and TRBJ2-1; no clear D gene. The CDR3 runs 14 residues. Germline V gene data show CDR1 as LNHDA and CDR2 as SQIVND (reference sequence). The V gene lost 7 bases and the J gene lost 6 bases, with 16 bases spanning the gap. As DNA, the CDR3 is TGTGCCAGTACCATGGGGTTTCTCGGCAATGAGCAGTTCTTC. Its protein product is CASTMGFLGNEQFF.

This chain uses TRBV28 with TRBJ2-7, with a weak D call TRBD2 (5 bases). The CDR3 contains 13 residues. CDR1 is MDHEN, CDR2 SYDVKM, per germline. Trimming left V 6 bases short and J 5 bases short, with 14 bases between. The CDR3 DNA is TGTGCCAGCAGGTTAAGAGGGTACGACGAGCAGTACTTC. Its protein is CASRLRGYDEQYF.

The V gene is TRBV28, the J gene TRBJ2-7; TRBD2 is a possible D gene (6 bases). With 4 bases removed from V and 6 bases from J, the gap between germline ends came to 19 bases. The germline gives CDR1 MDHEN, CDR2 SYDVKM. CDR3 size: 15 residues. The CDR3 loop reads CASSWVGGAPSEQYF. CDR3 nucleotides: TGTGCCAGCAGTTGGGTTGGCGGGGCCCCCTCCGAGCAGTACTTC.

The chain has TRBV28 and TRBJ1-6; 7 nucleotides agree with TRBD1. Trimming at V came to 8 bases and at J to 3 bases, leaving 10 bases not matched to a gene. Germline assignment: CDR1 MDHEN and CDR2 SYDVKM. The CDR3 sequence is 16 residues long. The CDR3 DNA follows: TGTGCCAGCGACGGGGACAGAGCCATCTATAATTCACCCCTCCACTTT. It codes for CASDGDRAIYNSPLHF. Together with reference TRBV28 and TRBJ1-6, the CDR3 gives the full variable domain: DVKVTQSSRYLVKRTGEKVFLECVQDMDHENMFWYRQDPGLGLRLIYFSYDVKMKEKGDIPEGYSVSREKKERFSLILESASTNQTSMYLCASDGDRAIYNSPLHFGNGTRLTVT.